This record covers a single T cell receptor beta chain. Its specificity is not known. These data are taken from a study of shared clonotypes between healthy human individuals. Whole-study findings and limits: All-four-donor shared clonotypes had higher generation probabilities than non-shared clonotypes did. A limitation of the genetic and exposure-history diversity represented arose from few donors.

Profiling relied on immunoSEQ multiplex PCR, and the TCRdb table lists in-frame clones only, not all of them. Of approximately 590,000 clones detected, 95% appear once; the ten largest clones hold 0.11%. In the naive CD8 group, cells lacked CD45RO and were positively selected for CCR7, so terminally differentiated effector memory CD45RA+ cells were left out. Losses at the gene ends were 1 base for V and 1 base for J; bases not matched to a gene: 1. The CDR3 sequence is 15 residues long. Germline-derived CDR1 and CDR2 are SGHNT and YENEEA. The origin of this receptor is a woman aged 30 to 39 in good health. Material for sequencing was naive CD8+ T cells sorted from blood. The V call is TRBV11-3, the J call TRBJ2-3; 8 nucleotides agree with TRBD2. The CDR3 DNA reads TGTGCCAGCAGCTTAGGAGCGGGGGGCACAGATACGCAGTATTTT. Its translation: CASSLGAGGTDTQYF.